This TCR beta chain was identified during a study of T cell responses to AZD1222 COVID-19 vaccine. In germline, CDR1 is MNHEY, CDR2 SVGAGI. The V and J ends lost 2 bases and 10 bases respectively, with 21 bases between them. The CDR3 is 16 amino acids. Repertoires were generated with immunoSEQ multiplex PCR, while TCRdb's copy carries only in-frame clones and drops some. This sample has 90,000 to 100,000 clones, with about four fifths found just once. The genes are TRBV6-5 and TRBJ2-1; D call uncertain. The sequence was collected from an adult who received the AZD1222 COVID-19 vaccine. The specimen comprised peripheral blood, sampled 28 days after the second AZD1222 dose. DNA for the CDR3: TGTGCCAGCAGTTACACCCTCCCGGGTCCCATGTCGGAGCAGTTCTTC. The encoded protein is CASSYTLPGPMSEQFF.